Below, one TCR beta chain is given with its context. What it binds is not known. V was trimmed by 7 bases and J by 0 bases, leaving 4 bases between them. This CDR3 spans 11 amino acids. The V gene's germline CDR1 is MDHEN and CDR2 SYDVKM. TCRdb reanalysed the PCR reads using MiXCR and keeps one entry per CDR3 protein. The sample shows some 100,000 distinct CDR3 sequences, over 30% of them seen only once. The data belong to a study of molecular identifiers for immune sequencing clone quantification. Study summary: In replicates, RNA from 20,000 or 100,000 naive CD8 cells was divided five ways and four parts were sequenced.

Study findings and constraints: Spiked Jurkat TCR RNA equal to one cell could reportedly be picked out among some 1 million naive cells. Barcode-sharing identical TCR molecules could underestimate highly expanded clone sizes.

This chain uses TRBV28 with TRBJ2-7; no definite D call. The specimen sequenced was naive CD8+ T cells from blood, with Jurkat cell RNA spiked in. The subset was: FACS-sorted CD8+CD4-CCR7+CD45RA+ naive T cells. The receptor comes from a human donor in good health. Some libraries in this study had Jurkat cell RNA spiked in. The CDR3 reads CASTDSYEQYF. Written as DNA, the CDR3 is TGTGCCAGCACAGACTCCTACGAGCAGTACTTC.